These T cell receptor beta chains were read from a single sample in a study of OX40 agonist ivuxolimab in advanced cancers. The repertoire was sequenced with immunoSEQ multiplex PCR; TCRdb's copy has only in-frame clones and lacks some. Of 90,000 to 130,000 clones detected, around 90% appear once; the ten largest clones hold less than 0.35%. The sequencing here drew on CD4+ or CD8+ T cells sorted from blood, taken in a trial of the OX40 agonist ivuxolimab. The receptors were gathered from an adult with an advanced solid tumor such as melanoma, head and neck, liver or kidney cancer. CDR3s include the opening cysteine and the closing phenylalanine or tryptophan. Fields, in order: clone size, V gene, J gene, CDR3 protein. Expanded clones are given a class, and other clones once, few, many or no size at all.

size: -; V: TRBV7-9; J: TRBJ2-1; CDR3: CASSLARLDEQFF
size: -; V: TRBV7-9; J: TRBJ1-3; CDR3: CASRRGEVLSGNTIYF
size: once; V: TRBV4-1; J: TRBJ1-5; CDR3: CASSQDRRPTNQPQHF
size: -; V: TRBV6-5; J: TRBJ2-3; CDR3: CASSIRRTDTQYF
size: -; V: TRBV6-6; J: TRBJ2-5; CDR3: CASSYPDRGTQYF
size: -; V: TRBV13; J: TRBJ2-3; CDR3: CASSRRDSGGAASTDTQYF
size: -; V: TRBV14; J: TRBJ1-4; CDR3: CASSQETGGATNEKLFF
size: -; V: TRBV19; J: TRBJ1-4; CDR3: CASTSGQGVQGREKLFF
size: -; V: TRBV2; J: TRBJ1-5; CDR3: CASSEGRNQPQHF
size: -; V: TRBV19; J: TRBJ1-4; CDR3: CASSIDDRDATNEKLFF
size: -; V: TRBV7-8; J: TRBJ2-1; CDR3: CASSRIPGTGDNEQFF
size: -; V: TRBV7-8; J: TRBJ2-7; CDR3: CASSSDNYEQYF
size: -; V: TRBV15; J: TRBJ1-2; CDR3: CATSREKTRNYGYTF
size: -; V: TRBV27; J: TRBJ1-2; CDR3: CASSLGRGNYGYTF
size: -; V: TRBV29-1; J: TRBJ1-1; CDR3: CSVEVAGTNTEAFF
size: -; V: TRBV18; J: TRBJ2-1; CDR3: CANSLDRDYNEQFF
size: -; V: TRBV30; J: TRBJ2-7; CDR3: CAWSPRPPRYEQYF
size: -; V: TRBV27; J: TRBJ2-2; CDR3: CASRGTSSWENTGELFF
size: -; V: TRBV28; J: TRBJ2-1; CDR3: CASKTAEFEQFF
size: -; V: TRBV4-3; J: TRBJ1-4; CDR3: CASSQDPTTNEKLFF
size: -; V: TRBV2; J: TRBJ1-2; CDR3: CASIAGEGNYGYTF
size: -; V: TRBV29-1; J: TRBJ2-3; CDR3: CSVERGGSTDTQYF